This T cell receptor beta chain stems from a study of blood T cell repertoires in COVID-19 (dated by TCRdb to the early 2020s). Study-wide context: The collaborator samples originated in the United States, Italy and Spain and spanned the acute and convalescent phases of COVID-19. Subjects who had been exposed to COVID-19, were actively infected with it, or had recovered from it provided the deeply sampled blood TCRbeta repertoires that made up the dataset. A freely available public database, intended as a resource for researchers studying the immune response to SARS-CoV-2, is where the repertoires were released. The prospective study material was composed of cDNA or gDNA derived from T cells, B-cell-depleted T cells, or PBMCs. A de-identified subject ID, COVID-19 status, age in years and sex were almost always included in the sample metadata. Where available, HLA class I and class II types were obtained from metadata supplied by the sample provider rather than from assay-based typing. Samples were obtained from the ongoing ImmuneRACE study (first 160 participants) and from some 1,200 subjects provided by 6 global collaborators.

Ends trimmed: V by 7 bases, J by 5 bases; bases unmatched to a gene: 3. Reading from cysteine to phenylalanine, the CDR3 counts 14 amino acids. Only the CDR3 DNA stays, 42 bases, in frame from base 1. CDR1 and CDR2 are drawn from the germline V gene (reference sequence): SEHNR, FQNEAQ. The immunoSEQ Assay, a bias-controlled multiplex PCR, was used to amplify TCRbeta CDR3 regions from genomic DNA. Processing in the source paper ran as follows. Within the assay, amplification of reference gene primers was used to estimate how many nucleated cells each sample contained. To quantify the absolute abundance of each unique TCRbeta CDR3 rearrangement, sequence reads were collapsed and filtered. Productive Simpson clonality was computed per sample as the square root of Simpson's diversity index over productive rearrangements. TCRdb retrieved this table from immuneACCESS and kept in-frame rearrangements only. Not all clones are present; in checked studies, unresolved V genes account for under half, and no reason is known for the remainder. D and trimming were read from the DNA, whereas the V and J calls and clone size are those reported in that table. Recorded for this sample are about 350,000 clones; about 92% of them occurred a single time. The ten largest make up under 5% of the sample.

General conclusions and limits of the study: How much clinical and demographic metadata was included differed by source and by participant, and the metadata was provided uncurated.

This clone was found once. The target of this receptor is not known. Per-base qualities were not stored, and no clone one base away is much larger. In Seattle, one collaborating source enrolled patients while the infection was active and tracked those patients longitudinally over the course of disease. Each collaborating institution followed its own protocols to collect whole blood in K2EDTA tubes. For TCRbeta analysis, collaborators shipped samples as frozen whole blood, isolated PBMCs, or DNA extracted from either of those sample types. The rearranged segments are TRBV7-9 and TRBJ2-1; 12 bases in the middle match TRBD2. Specimen: peripheral blood. The receptor comes from a woman aged 60 to 75 with COVID-19, enrolled during active disease. The nucleotide sequence is TGTGCCAGCACCCTAGCGGGGGGGCACAATGAGCAGTTCTTC. This sequence encodes CASTLAGGHNEQFF.